This T cell receptor beta chain was captured by sequencing in a study of breast tumors, draining lymph nodes, adjacent tissues. General study results and limits: Luminal-like breast cancer showed significantly higher tumor–nontumor repertoire similarity than basal-like. Tumor TCR diversity was below lymph nodes but above nontumor tissue. The lymph node origin of tumor T cells was framed as consistent with a hypothesis, not demonstrated.

TCRdb ran MiXCR on the multiplex PCR reads and lists one entry per CDR3 protein. The data hold approximately 210,000 distinct CDR3 sequences, with approximately 29% observed a single time. Samples came from axillary lymph nodes draining the breast cancer. In its sample, this clonotype was seen many times. Its matching antigen is unknown. Trimming left V 6 bases short and J 4 bases short, with 6 bases between. This CDR3 is built from 11 residues. CDR1 is SEHNR, CDR2 FQNEAQ, per germline (reference sequence). Sequencing input: axillary lymph node tissue. The receptor's source is a female donor with breast cancer. Some clones in this sample may be carry-over from other donors' samples. J is TRBJ1-2 and V is TRBV7-9; perhaps TRBD1 as D (6 bases). CDR3 sequence: CASRDSYGYTF. The CDR3 DNA sequence: TGTGCCAGCAGGGACAGCTATGGCTACACCTTC.